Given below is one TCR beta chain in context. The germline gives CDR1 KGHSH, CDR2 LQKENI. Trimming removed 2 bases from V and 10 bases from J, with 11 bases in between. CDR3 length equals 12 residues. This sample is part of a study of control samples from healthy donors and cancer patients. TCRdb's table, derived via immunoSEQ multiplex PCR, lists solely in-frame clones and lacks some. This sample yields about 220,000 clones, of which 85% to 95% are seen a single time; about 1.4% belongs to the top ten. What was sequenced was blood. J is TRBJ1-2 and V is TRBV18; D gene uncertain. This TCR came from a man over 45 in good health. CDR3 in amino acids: CASSPSSGFYTF. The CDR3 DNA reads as TGTGCCAGCTCACCAAGTTCGGGATTCTACACCTTC. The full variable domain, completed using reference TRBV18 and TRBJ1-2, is NAGVMQNPRHLVRRRGQEARLRCSPMKGHSHVYWYRQLPEEGLKFMVYLQKENIIDESGMPKERFSAEFPKEGPSILRIQQVVRGDSAAYFCASSPSSGFYTFGSGTRLTVV.